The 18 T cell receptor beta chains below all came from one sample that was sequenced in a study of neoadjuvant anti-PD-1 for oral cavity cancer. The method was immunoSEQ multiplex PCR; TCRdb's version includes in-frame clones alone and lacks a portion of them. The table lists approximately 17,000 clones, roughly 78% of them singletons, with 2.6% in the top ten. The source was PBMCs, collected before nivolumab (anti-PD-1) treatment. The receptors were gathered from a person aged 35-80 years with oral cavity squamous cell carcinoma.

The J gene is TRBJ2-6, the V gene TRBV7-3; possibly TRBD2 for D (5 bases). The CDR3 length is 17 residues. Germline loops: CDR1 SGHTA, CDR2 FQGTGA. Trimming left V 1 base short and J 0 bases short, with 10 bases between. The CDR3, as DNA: TGTGCCAGCAGCTTAAATGCTGGGAGCTCTGGGGCCAACGTCCTGACTTTC. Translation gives CASSLNAGSSGANVLTF.

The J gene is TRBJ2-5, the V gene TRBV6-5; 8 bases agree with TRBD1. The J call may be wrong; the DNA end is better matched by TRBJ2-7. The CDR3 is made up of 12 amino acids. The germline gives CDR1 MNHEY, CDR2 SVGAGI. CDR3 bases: TGTGCCAGCAGTCAGGGGGCATACGAGCAGTACTTC. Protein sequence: CASSQGAYEQYF.

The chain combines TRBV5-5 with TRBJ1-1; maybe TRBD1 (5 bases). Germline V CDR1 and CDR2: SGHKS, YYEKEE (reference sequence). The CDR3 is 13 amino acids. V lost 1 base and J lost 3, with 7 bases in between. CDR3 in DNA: TGTGCCAGCAGCTTGCAGGGATACACTGAAGCTTTCTTT. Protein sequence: CASSLQGYTEAFF.

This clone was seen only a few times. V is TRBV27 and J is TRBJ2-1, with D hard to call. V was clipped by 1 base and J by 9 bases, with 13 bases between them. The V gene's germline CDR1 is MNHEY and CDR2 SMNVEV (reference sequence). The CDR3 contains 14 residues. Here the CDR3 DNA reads TGTGCCAGCAGTTTATATCCCGTAGGTAGTGAGCAGTTCTTC. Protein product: CASSLYPVGSEQFF.

CDR3 sequence reads: CASSLTGRNNYGYTF. The CDR3 DNA reads TGTGCCAGCAGCTTAACAGGGCGGAACAACTATGGCTACACCTTC. The chain joins TRBV5-6 to TRBJ1-2, with D possibly TRBD1 on 6 matching bases. The CDR3 consists of 15 residues. With 2 bases removed from V and 2 bases from J, the gap between germline ends came to 13 bases. CDR1 is SGHDT, CDR2 YYEEEE, per germline.

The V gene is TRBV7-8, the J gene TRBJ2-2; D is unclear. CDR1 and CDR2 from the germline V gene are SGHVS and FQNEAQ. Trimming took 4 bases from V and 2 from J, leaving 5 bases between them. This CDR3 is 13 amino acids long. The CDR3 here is CASSSVNTGELFF. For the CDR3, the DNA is TGTGCCAGCAGCTCGGTCAACACCGGGGAGCTGTTTTTT.

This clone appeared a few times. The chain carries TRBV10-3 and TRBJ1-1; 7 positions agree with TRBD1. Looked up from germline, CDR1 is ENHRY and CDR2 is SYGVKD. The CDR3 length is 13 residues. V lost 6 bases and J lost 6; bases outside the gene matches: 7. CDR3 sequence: CAISRQGGAEAFF. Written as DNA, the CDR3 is TGTGCCATCAGCCGACAGGGCGGCGCTGAAGCTTTCTTT.

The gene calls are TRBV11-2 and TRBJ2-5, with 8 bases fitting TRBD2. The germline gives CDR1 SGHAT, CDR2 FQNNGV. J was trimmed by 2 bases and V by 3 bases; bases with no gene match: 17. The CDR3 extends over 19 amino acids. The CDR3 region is CASSFGALRLAGKQETQYF. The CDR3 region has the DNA TGTGCCAGCAGCTTCGGAGCCCTACGTCTAGCGGGCAAACAAGAGACCCAGTACTTC.

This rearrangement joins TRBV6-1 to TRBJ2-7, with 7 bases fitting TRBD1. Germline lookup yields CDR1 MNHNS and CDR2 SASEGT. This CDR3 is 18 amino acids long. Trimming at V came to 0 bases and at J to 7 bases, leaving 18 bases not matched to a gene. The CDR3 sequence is CASSEAVTGDRVRLEQYF. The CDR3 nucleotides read TGTGCCAGCAGTGAAGCAGTAACCGGCGACAGGGTCCGACTTGAGCAGTACTTC.

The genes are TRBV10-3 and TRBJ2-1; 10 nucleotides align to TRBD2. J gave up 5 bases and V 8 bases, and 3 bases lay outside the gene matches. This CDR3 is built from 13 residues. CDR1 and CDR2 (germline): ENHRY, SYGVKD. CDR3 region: CAIRTSGDNEQFF. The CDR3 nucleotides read TGTGCCATCCGGACTAGCGGAGACAATGAGCAGTTCTTC.

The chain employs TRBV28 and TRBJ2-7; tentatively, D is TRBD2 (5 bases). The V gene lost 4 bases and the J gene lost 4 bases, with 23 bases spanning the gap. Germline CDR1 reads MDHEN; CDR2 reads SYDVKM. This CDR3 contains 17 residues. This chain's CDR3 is CASSSLPRFGEIYEQYF. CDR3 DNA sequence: TGTGCCAGCAGTTCCCTCCCTAGGTTCGGGGAGATATACGAGCAGTACTTC. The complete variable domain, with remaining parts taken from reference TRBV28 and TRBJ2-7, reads DVKVTQSSRYLVKRTGEKVFLECVQDMDHENMFWYRQDPGLGLRLIYFSYDVKMKEKGDIPEGYSVSREKKERFSLILESASTNQTSMYLCASSSLPRFGEIYEQYFGPGTRLTVT.

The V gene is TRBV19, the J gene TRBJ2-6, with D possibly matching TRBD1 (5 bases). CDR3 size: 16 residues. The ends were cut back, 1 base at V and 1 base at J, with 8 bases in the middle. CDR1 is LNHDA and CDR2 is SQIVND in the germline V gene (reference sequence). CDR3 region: CASSIGAGSGANVLTF. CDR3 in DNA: TGTGCCAGTAGTATAGGAGCAGGGTCTGGGGCCAACGTCCTGACTTTC.

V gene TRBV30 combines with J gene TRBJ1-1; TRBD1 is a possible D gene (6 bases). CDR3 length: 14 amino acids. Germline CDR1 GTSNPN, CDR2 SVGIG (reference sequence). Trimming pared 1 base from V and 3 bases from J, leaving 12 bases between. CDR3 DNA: TGTGCCTGGAGTGCCCAGGGGTGGGACACTGAAGCTTTCTTT. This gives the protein CAWSAQGWDTEAFF.

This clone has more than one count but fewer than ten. Written as DNA, the CDR3 is TGTGCCAGCAGCTTTCGGAGGCTAGCGGGAAATAATGAGCAGTTCTTC. Its translation: CASSFRRLAGNNEQFF. This chain joins TRBV7-8 and TRBJ2-1; 9 bases are a match to TRBD2. The CDR3 consists of 16 residues. The germline V gene has CDR1 SGHVS and CDR2 FQNEAQ. Trimming cost V 3 bases and J 7 bases; bases outside gene matches: 10. Full variable domain (missing parts from reference TRBV7-8 and TRBJ2-1): GAGVSQSPRYKVAKRGQDVALRCDPISGHVSLFWYQQALGQGPEFLTYFQNEAQLDKSGLPSDRFFAERPEGSVSTLKIQRTQQEDSAVYLCASSFRRLAGNNEQFFGPGTRLTVL.

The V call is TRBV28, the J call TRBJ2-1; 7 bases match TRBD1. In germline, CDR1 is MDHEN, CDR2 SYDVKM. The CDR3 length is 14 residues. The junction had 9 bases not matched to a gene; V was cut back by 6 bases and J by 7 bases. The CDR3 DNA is TGTGCCAGCAGGGAGAGGGGGCGTAGGAATGAGCAGTTCTTC. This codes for CASRERGRRNEQFF.

CDR3 coding DNA: TGTGCCAGCAGTCCCTCGCCGTCTGGGGCCAACGTCCTGACTTTC. As protein: CASSPSPSGANVLTF. V gene TRBV27 combines with J gene TRBJ2-6; D not certain. Germline CDR1 MNHEY, CDR2 SMNVEV (reference sequence). Trimming took 5 bases from V and 1 from J, leaving 9 bases between them. The CDR3 is 15 amino acids.

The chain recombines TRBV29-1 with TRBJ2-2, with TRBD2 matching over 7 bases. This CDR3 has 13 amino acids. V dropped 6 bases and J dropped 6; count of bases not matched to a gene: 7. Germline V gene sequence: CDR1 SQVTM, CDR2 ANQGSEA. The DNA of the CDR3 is TGCAGCGTCCACCGTACTAGCGCCGGGGAGCTGTTTTTT. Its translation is CSVHRTSAGELFF.

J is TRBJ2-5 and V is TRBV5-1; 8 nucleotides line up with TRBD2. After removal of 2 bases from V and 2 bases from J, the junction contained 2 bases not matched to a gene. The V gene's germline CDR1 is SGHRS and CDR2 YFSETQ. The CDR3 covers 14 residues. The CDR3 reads CASSFLAGQETQYF. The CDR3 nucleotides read TGCGCCAGCAGCTTCTTAGCGGGGCAAGAGACCCAGTACTTC.